These 31 T cell receptor beta chains were sequenced from one sample in a study of T cell responses to AZD1222 COVID-19 vaccine. Some clones are missing from TCRdb's copy, which holds only in-frame ones; the method was immunoSEQ multiplex PCR. This table holds roughly 150,000 clones, roughly 88% found once. The material was peripheral blood, obtained on day 0 of AZD1222 vaccination. Receptors originate from an adult in good health.

V is TRBV27 and J is TRBJ1-1; 9 nucleotides agree with TRBD1. After removal of 8 bases from V and 5 bases from J, the junction contained 3 bases not matched to a gene. The CDR3 length is 12 residues. Germline loops: CDR1 MNHEY, CDR2 SMNVEV (reference sequence). The CDR3 is CASQTGGTEAFF. The CDR3 coding sequence is TGTGCCAGCCAGACAGGGGGTACTGAAGCTTTCTTT.

The V call is TRBV5-1, the J call TRBJ1-5; 9 nucleotides agree with TRBD1. V lost 5 bases to trimming and J lost 3 bases; unmatched junction nucleotides: 3. The CDR3 runs to 14 residues. Per the germline V gene, CDR1 is SGHRS and CDR2 is YFSETQ. Here the CDR3 DNA reads TGCGCCAGCAGTCGGACAGGGGTCAATCAGCCCCAGCATTTT. Encoded protein: CASSRTGVNQPQHF.

This chain links TRBV7-2 with TRBJ1-1; perhaps TRBD1 as D (5 bases). This CDR3 is 14 amino acids long. From germline, CDR1 is SGHTA and CDR2 FQGNSA. V shed 2 bases and J shed 4 bases, with 11 bases lying between them. CDR3: CASSLLSGSTEAFF. For the CDR3, the DNA is TGTGCCAGCAGCTTACTCTCAGGGTCCACTGAAGCTTTCTTT. Full variable domain (rest looked up from reference TRBV7-2 and TRBJ1-1): GAGVSQSPSNKVTEKGKDVELRCDPISGHTALYWYRQSLGQGLEFLIYFQGNSAPDKSGLPSDRFSAERTGGSVSTLTIQRTQQEDSAVYLCASSLLSGSTEAFFGQGTRLTVV.

This clone came up a few times. The V call is TRBV7-9, the J call TRBJ1-4; D may be TRBD1 (5 bases). Trimming shortened V by 5 bases and J by 6 bases, and 19 bases separated the two germline ends. Germline CDR1 is SEHNR and CDR2 is FQNEAQ (reference sequence). This CDR3 contains 16 residues. The CDR3 loop reads CASSLNPGTTYEKLFF. The CDR3, as DNA: TGTGCCAGCAGCCTGAACCCCGGGACTACTTATGAAAAACTGTTTTTT. The variable domain in full, completed from reference TRBV7-9 and TRBJ1-4, reads DTGVSQNPRHKITKRGQNVTFRCDPISEHNRLYWYRQTLGQGPEFLTYFQNEAQLEKSRLLSDRFSAERPKGSFSTLEIQRTEQGDSAMYLCASSLNPGTTYEKLFFGSGTQLSVL.

The rearrangement joins TRBV29-1 to TRBJ2-1, with D hard to call. CDR3 length: 14 amino acids. CDR1 and CDR2 (germline): SQVTM, ANQGSEA. Deletions cut 4 bases from V and 4 bases from J, with 14 bases between. DNA of the CDR3: TGCAGCGTTGCGGAGCTCACGCCGTACAATGAGCAGTTCTTC. This encodes CSVAELTPYNEQFF.

The chain couples TRBV15 to TRBJ2-3, with TRBD2 matching 10 bases. V shed 0 bases, J shed 6 bases, and the junction held 3 bases outside the gene matches. This CDR3 contains 15 residues. The germline CDR1 and CDR2 sequences are LNHNV and YYDKDF (reference sequence). CDR3 sequence (DNA): TGTGCCACCAGCAGAGAGGGAGCGGGAGGGGATACGCAGTATTTT. Its translation is CATSREGAGGDTQYF.

The chain uses TRBV6-2 or TRBV6-3 and TRBJ2-2, with D maybe TRBD1 (6 bases). Trimming took 6 bases from V and 7 from J, leaving 15 bases between them. The V gene's germline CDR1 is MNHEY and CDR2 SVGEGT. The CDR3 is made up of 14 amino acids. The CDR3 nucleotides are TGTGCCAGCAGCCGACAGGATCTGGGCGGGGAGCTGTTTTTT. It encodes CASSRQDLGGELFF.

The table lists this clone with a count of one. The chain couples TRBV7-9 to TRBJ2-1; 11 nucleotides agree with TRBD2. Germline V CDR1 and CDR2: SEHNR, FQNEAQ (reference sequence). The V and J ends lost 5 bases and 9 bases, in that order; junction bases with no gene match: 12. The CDR3 is made up of 16 amino acids. Written as DNA, the CDR3 is TGTGCCAGCAGCGCGATAGCGGGAGGGCTCATCGGTGAGCAGTTCTTC. Protein product: CASSAIAGGLIGEQFF.

The rearrangement joins TRBV5-8 to TRBJ2-7; D could derive from TRBD1 or TRBD2 (5 bases each). The ends were cut back, 6 bases at V and 1 base at J, with 17 bases in the middle. Germline V CDR1 and CDR2: SGHTS, YDEGEE. The CDR3 has 15 residues. The CDR3 here is CASTPWDGASYEQYF. CDR3 coding DNA: TGTGCCAGCACCCCTTGGGACGGGGCTTCCTACGAGCAGTACTTC.

This chain links TRBV19 with TRBJ1-5; TRBD1 might be the D (5 bases). The V and J ends lost 4 bases and 1 base respectively, with 8 bases between them. The CDR3 length is 14 residues. Germline loops: CDR1 LNHDA, CDR2 SQIVND (reference sequence). CDR3 region: CASSTPGSNQPQHF. In nucleotides, the CDR3 is TGTGCCAGTAGTACCCCAGGGAGCAATCAGCCCCAGCATTTT.

This clone was observed a single time. This chain connects TRBV30 to TRBJ1-1; D gene ambiguous. This CDR3 is 13 amino acids long. Trimming shortened V by 1 base and J by 0 bases, and 6 bases separated the two germline ends. Looked up from germline, CDR1 is GTSNPN and CDR2 is SVGIG (reference sequence). The CDR3 DNA is TGTGCCTGGAGTGCGCGGGTGAACACTGAAGCTTTCTTT. It codes for CAWSARVNTEAFF.

V is TRBV3-1 (or the pseudogene TRBV3-2) and J is TRBJ2-3; D remains unclear. Germline CDR1 and CDR2: LGHDT and YNNKEL (reference sequence). Between the trimmed V and J ends, which lost 0 bases and 2 bases, there was a span of 6 bases. The CDR3 is made up of 14 amino acids. The CDR3 DNA is TGTGCCAGCAGCCAAGATACCGCCACAGATACGCAGTATTTT. Its translation: CASSQDTATDTQYF.

This rearrangement joins TRBV2 to TRBJ1-6, with D possibly TRBD1 on 5 matching bases. The CDR3 covers 15 residues. Trimming shortened V by 2 bases and J by 5 bases, and 10 bases separated the two germline ends. Germline CDR1 SNHLY, CDR2 FYNNEI. CDR3 in DNA: TGTGCCAGCAGTGAACAGGGAGTGGATAATTCACCCCTCCACTTT. Its translation is CASSEQGVDNSPLHF.

The chain joins TRBV7-3 to TRBJ1-2, with D possibly TRBD1 on 6 matching bases. Trimming took off 4 bases at V and 4 bases at J, with 19 bases between the two ends. CDR1 is SGHTA, CDR2 FQGTGA, per germline. This CDR3 contains 16 residues. This CDR3 reads CASSSWDGGARYGYTF. The CDR3 DNA is TGTGCCAGCAGCTCGTGGGATGGGGGGGCACGCTATGGCTACACCTTC.

J is TRBJ1-2 and V is TRBV6-5, with 7 nucleotides matching TRBD1. CDR1 and CDR2 (germline): MNHEY, SVGAGI. The CDR3 has 15 amino acids. The V gene end was trimmed by 5 bases and the J gene end by 9 bases; junction bases not matched to a gene: 15. CDR3 in DNA: TGTGCCAGCAGTCGAACCCTACAGGGGAAAAAGAGCTACACCTTC. Residues: CASSRTLQGKKSYTF.

The V call is TRBV19, the J call TRBJ2-1, with 12 bases that match TRBD2. The CDR3 is 16 residues long. The germline CDR1 and CDR2 sequences are LNHDA and SQIVND (reference sequence). After removal of 3 bases from V and 3 bases from J, the junction contained 3 bases not matched to a gene. Here the CDR3 DNA reads TGTGCCAGTAGTATTCAGGGACTAGCGGGCTACAATGAGCAGTTCTTC. Encoded protein: CASSIQGLAGYNEQFF.

The rearrangement joins TRBV4-3 to TRBJ2-6; D is unclear. The germline V and J ends were trimmed by 1 base and 0 bases, with 10 bases remaining between them. Germline CDR1 and CDR2: LGHNA and YSLEER. The CDR3 is 17 residues long. CDR3 DNA sequence: TGCGCCAGCAGCCAAGTCGCGGAGACCTCTGGGGCCAACGTCCTGACTTTC. Amino acid sequence: CASSQVAETSGANVLTF.

The chain uses TRBV30 and TRBJ1-1; 7 bases agree with TRBD1. The CDR3 length is 14 residues. Germline V gene lookup returns CDR1 GTSNPN and CDR2 SVGIG (reference sequence). V lost 7 bases, J lost 5 bases, and 13 bases stayed unmatched. CDR3 nucleotides: TGTGCCTTAAGAAGGGGGACAGAGGGGACTGAAGCTTTCTTT. It codes for CALRRGTEGTEAFF. The whole variable domain, remainder taken from reference TRBV30 and TRBJ1-1, is SQTIHQWPATLVQPVGSPLSLECTVEGTSNPNLYWYRQAAGRGLQLLFYSVGIGQISSEVPQNLSASRPQDRQFILSSKKLLLSDSGFYLCALRRGTEGTEAFFGQGTRLTVV.

The count of this clone is one. The chain joins TRBV28 to TRBJ1-1; D is unresolved. Trimming removed 6 bases from V and 8 bases from J, with 13 bases in between. Germline values: CDR1 MDHEN, CDR2 SYDVKM. The CDR3 runs 12 residues. The CDR3 here is CASRPARREAFF. Written as DNA, the CDR3 is TGTGCCAGCAGGCCCGCCCGGAGGGAAGCTTTCTTT. Variable domain in full (rest from reference TRBV28 and TRBJ1-1): DVKVTQSSRYLVKRTGEKVFLECVQDMDHENMFWYRQDPGLGLRLIYFSYDVKMKEKGDIPEGYSVSREKKERFSLILESASTNQTSMYLCASRPARREAFFGQGTRLTVV.

The rearrangement uses TRBV23-1 and TRBJ1-4; possibly TRBD1 for D (5 bases). TRBV23-1 is identified as an open reading frame with a role that is uncertain. CDR3 length: 15 amino acids. Trimming took 0 bases from V and 0 from J, leaving 5 bases between them. The CDR3, as DNA: TGCGCCAGCAGTCAATCGACAGCAACTAATGAAAAACTGTTTTTT. Translation: CASSQSTATNEKLFF.

The rearrangement joins TRBV11-2 to TRBJ2-3, with 10 bases identical to TRBD2. CDR3 length: 15 amino acids. J gave up 5 bases and V 6 bases, and 8 bases lay outside the gene matches. Germline V gives CDR1 SGHAT, CDR2 FQNNGV. The CDR3 sequence is CASRKAGGQGDTQYF. The CDR3 DNA reads as TGTGCCAGCAGAAAAGCGGGAGGGCAAGGAGATACGCAGTATTTT.

The chain carries TRBV6-5 and TRBJ1-1, with 8 bases identical to TRBD1. Germline-derived CDR1 and CDR2 are MNHEY and SVGAGI. This CDR3 comprises 16 residues. V was pared by 2 bases and J by 0 bases, with 5 bases of the junction left unmatched. CDR3 bases: TGTGCCAGCAGTTACACTACAGGGGGAGTGAACACTGAAGCTTTCTTT. It translates to CASSYTTGGVNTEAFF.

This rearrangement joins TRBV6-1 to TRBJ2-7; D call uncertain. With 3 bases removed from V and 1 base from J, the gap between germline ends came to 4 bases. Germline CDR1 and CDR2: MNHNS and SASEGT. The CDR3 runs 12 residues. Here the CDR3 DNA reads TGTGCCAGCAGTGACGGATCCTACGAGCAGTACTTC. This codes for CASSDGSYEQYF.

CDR3: CASSPQDRDYGYTF. CDR3 in DNA: TGCGCCAGCAGCCCCCAGGACAGGGACTATGGCTACACCTTC. This chain uses TRBV4-3 with TRBJ1-2, with TRBD1 matching 8 bases. CDR1 and CDR2 from the germline V gene are LGHNA and YSLEER. V shed 4 bases, J shed 3 bases, and the junction held 4 bases outside the gene matches. The CDR3 has 14 residues.

The chain employs TRBV6-5 and TRBJ2-7, with 9 bases fitting TRBD1. Germline V gives CDR1 MNHEY, CDR2 SVGAGI. The J segment lost 2 bases and the V segment lost 6 bases, leaving 5 bases of the junction unmatched. The CDR3 loop spans 14 amino acids. CDR3 nucleotide sequence: TGTGCCAGCAGGCTCGGGACAGGGACCTACGAGCAGTACTTC. Residues: CASRLGTGTYEQYF.

The chain carries TRBV7-2 and TRBJ2-3, with 14 bases fitting TRBD2. The CDR3 is made up of 18 amino acids. V lost 5 bases, J lost 1 base, and 8 bases stayed unmatched. Germline V gene lookup returns CDR1 SGHTA and CDR2 FQGNSA. CDR3 nucleotides: TGTGCCAGCAGCCCCGGACTAGCGGGAGGTTTCCGCACAGATACGCAGTATTTT. It translates to CASSPGLAGGFRTDTQYF.

This chain links TRBV6-5 with TRBJ1-5; D remains unclear. CDR3 length: 13 residues. Trimming cost V 1 base and J 6 bases, with 7 bases left between them. CDR1 and CDR2 from the germline V gene are MNHEY and SVGAGI. CDR3 DNA: TGTGCCAGCAGTTACTTCAAGGGTCAGCCCCAGCATTTT. Translating gives CASSYFKGQPQHF.

This sequence joins TRBV5-6 and TRBJ2-4; D call uncertain. Deletions cut 1 base from V and 0 bases from J, with 11 bases between. The CDR3 runs 16 residues. From germline, CDR1 is SGHDT and CDR2 YYEEEE. The CDR3 reads CASSLSGSLAKNIQYF. CDR3 coding DNA: TGTGCCAGCAGCTTGTCGGGCAGTCTAGCCAAAAACATTCAGTACTTC.

The rearrangement uses TRBV4-3 and TRBJ2-2; 7 positions match TRBD2. The CDR3 consists of 17 residues. Germline loops: CDR1 LGHNA, CDR2 YSLEER. V lost 1 base to trimming and J lost 5 bases; unmatched junction nucleotides: 10. CDR3 sequence (DNA): TGCGCCAGCAGCCAAGTCATAGCGGGTGGGGGGACCGGGGAGCTGTTTTTT. Its translation is CASSQVIAGGGTGELFF.

This chain uses TRBV4-1 with TRBJ1-3, with D hard to call. Germline loops: CDR1 MGHRA, CDR2 YSYEKL. Trimming took off 3 bases at V and 4 bases at J, with 16 bases between the two ends. This CDR3 contains 16 residues. Here the CDR3 reads CASSQRVTEIGNTIYF. The CDR3 DNA follows: TGCGCCAGCAGCCAGCGGGTGACGGAAATAGGAAACACCATATATTTT.

The gene calls are TRBV7-2 and TRBJ2-3; 10 bases are a match to TRBD2. Trimming cost V 5 bases and J 5 bases; bases outside gene matches: 13. This CDR3 comprises 17 residues. Germline V CDR1 and CDR2: SGHTA, FQGNSA. In DNA form, the CDR3 reads TGTGCCAGCAGCCTACAGACTAGCGGGTACGCGGGAGATACGCAGTATTTT. It yields the protein CASSLQTSGYAGDTQYF.